The rows below give T cell receptor beta chains drawn from one sample of a study of T cell responses to AZD1222 COVID-19 vaccine. The protocol was immunoSEQ multiplex PCR, while the TCRdb copy is restricted to in-frame clones and leaves out a portion. The specimen's table records around 150,000 clones. The sequencing sample was made of peripheral blood. Every receptor here comes from an adult in good health. The CDR3 runs from the conserved cysteine through the conserved F or W. A D gene is named only where the DNA matches it firmly.

d_gene: TRBD2
j_gene: TRBJ2-4
v_gene: TRBV5-8
CDR3nt: TGTGCCAGCAGCGAACGACTAGCGGGGACGAGTATACTAGCCAAAAACATTCAGTACTTC
CDR3aa: CASSERLAGTSILAKNIQYF

d_gene: TRBD2
j_gene: TRBJ2-5
v_gene: TRBV18
CDR3nt: TGTGCCAGCTCACCACTGTGGACTAGCGCCGAAGAGACCCAGTACTTC
CDR3aa: CASSPLWTSAEETQYF

d_gene: .
j_gene: TRBJ1-2
v_gene: TRBV10-2
CDR3nt: TGCGCCAGCAGTCAGTGGACCCTTTCTAACTATGGCTACACCTTC
CDR3aa: CASSQWTLSNYGYTF

d_gene: TRBD1
j_gene: TRBJ2-7
v_gene: TRBV3-1/TRBV3-2
CDR3nt: TGTGCCAGCAGCCAAGGGGTGACAGGGGGATCCTACGAGCAGTACTTC
CDR3aa: CASSQGVTGGSYEQYF

d_gene: .
j_gene: TRBJ1-2
v_gene: TRBV5-1
CDR3nt: TGCGCCAGCAGCTTGGCCGCAGCTGGCTACACCTTC
CDR3aa: CASSLAAAGYTF

d_gene: TRBD1
j_gene: TRBJ1-1
v_gene: TRBV27
CDR3nt: TGTGCCAGCAGTCCAACTTCGACAGGGCGGAGAAACACTGAAGCTTTCTTT
CDR3aa: CASSPTSTGRRNTEAFF

d_gene: .
j_gene: TRBJ1-4
v_gene: TRBV5-4
CDR3nt: TGTGCCAGCAATAGGGAAAATGAAAAACTGTTTTTT
CDR3aa: CASNRENEKLFF

d_gene: .
j_gene: TRBJ1-2
v_gene: TRBV4-1
CDR3nt: TGCGCCAGCAGCCAACCCTTCTATACTCTGACAGACGTTACCTTC
CDR3aa: CASSQPFYTLTDVTF

d_gene: .
j_gene: TRBJ2-4
v_gene: TRBV5-1
CDR3nt: TGCGCCAGCAGCCCCGTCTACGAGAGCAACATTCAGTACTTC
CDR3aa: CASSPVYESNIQYF

d_gene: .
j_gene: TRBJ1-5
v_gene: TRBV9
CDR3nt: TGTGCCAGCAGCGTAGGCTCTGGCAGCAATCAGCCCCAGCATTTT
CDR3aa: CASSVGSGSNQPQHF

d_gene: TRBD1
j_gene: TRBJ1-1
v_gene: TRBV28
CDR3nt: TGTGCCAGCAGTCTCCCTACAGGGGGGAAGGCTGAAGCTTTCTTT
CDR3aa: CASSLPTGGKAEAFF

d_gene: .
j_gene: TRBJ1-1
v_gene: TRBV9
CDR3nt: TGTGCCAGCAGCGTAGGTTGGCAGGGGAACACTGAAGCTTTCTTT
CDR3aa: CASSVGWQGNTEAFF

d_gene: .
j_gene: TRBJ1-2
v_gene: TRBV5-5
CDR3nt: TGTGCCAGCAGCTCCGACGGGGACTATGGCTACACCTTC
CDR3aa: CASSSDGDYGYTF

d_gene: .
j_gene: TRBJ2-7
v_gene: TRBV6-5
CDR3nt: TGTGCCAGCAGTTCTCAGGGACTTCCCCCGTACGAGCAGTACTTC
CDR3aa: CASSSQGLPPYEQYF

d_gene: TRBD1
j_gene: TRBJ2-3
v_gene: TRBV11-2
CDR3nt: TGTGCCAGCAGCTTAATGGGACAGACCACAGATACGCAGTATTTT
CDR3aa: CASSLMGQTTDTQYF

d_gene: TRBD2
j_gene: TRBJ2-5
v_gene: TRBV11-2
CDR3nt: TGTGCCAGCAGCTTAATTCTAGCGGGGGGGAGACAAGAGACCCAGTACTTC
CDR3aa: CASSLILAGGRQETQYF

d_gene: TRBD1
j_gene: TRBJ2-7
v_gene: TRBV5-6
CDR3nt: TGTGCCAGCAGCTTGGGAGGGGGCTTCGACTACGAGCAGTACTTC
CDR3aa: CASSLGGGFDYEQYF

d_gene: .
j_gene: TRBJ2-1
v_gene: TRBV30
CDR3nt: TGTGCCTGGGGCGGGGCGTCCTTTGGGGAGCAGTTCTTC
CDR3aa: CAWGGASFGEQFF

d_gene: TRBD1
j_gene: TRBJ2-2
v_gene: TRBV2
CDR3nt: TGTGCCAGCAGTGATAGGACAGGGGGAATAACCGGGGAGCTGTTTTTT
CDR3aa: CASSDRTGGITGELFF

d_gene: TRBD1
j_gene: TRBJ2-7
v_gene: TRBV7-8
CDR3nt: TGTGCCAGCAGCTTCGGACAGGGTAACGAGCAGTACTTC
CDR3aa: CASSFGQGNEQYF

d_gene: .
j_gene: TRBJ1-6
v_gene: TRBV2
CDR3nt: TGTGCCAGCAGTCCCCCCCCCAGGGCAAGGGTTTCACCCCTCCACTTT
CDR3aa: CASSPPPRARVSPLHF

d_gene: .
j_gene: TRBJ2-7
v_gene: TRBV28
CDR3nt: TGTGCCAGCAGCGATGCTAACAGGGATTCCTACGAGCAGTACTTC
CDR3aa: CASSDANRDSYEQYF

d_gene: TRBD1
j_gene: TRBJ2-2
v_gene: TRBV6-4
CDR3nt: TGTGCCAGCAGCCCCGGGACAGGGAGGACCGGGGAGCTGTTTTTT
CDR3aa: CASSPGTGRTGELFF